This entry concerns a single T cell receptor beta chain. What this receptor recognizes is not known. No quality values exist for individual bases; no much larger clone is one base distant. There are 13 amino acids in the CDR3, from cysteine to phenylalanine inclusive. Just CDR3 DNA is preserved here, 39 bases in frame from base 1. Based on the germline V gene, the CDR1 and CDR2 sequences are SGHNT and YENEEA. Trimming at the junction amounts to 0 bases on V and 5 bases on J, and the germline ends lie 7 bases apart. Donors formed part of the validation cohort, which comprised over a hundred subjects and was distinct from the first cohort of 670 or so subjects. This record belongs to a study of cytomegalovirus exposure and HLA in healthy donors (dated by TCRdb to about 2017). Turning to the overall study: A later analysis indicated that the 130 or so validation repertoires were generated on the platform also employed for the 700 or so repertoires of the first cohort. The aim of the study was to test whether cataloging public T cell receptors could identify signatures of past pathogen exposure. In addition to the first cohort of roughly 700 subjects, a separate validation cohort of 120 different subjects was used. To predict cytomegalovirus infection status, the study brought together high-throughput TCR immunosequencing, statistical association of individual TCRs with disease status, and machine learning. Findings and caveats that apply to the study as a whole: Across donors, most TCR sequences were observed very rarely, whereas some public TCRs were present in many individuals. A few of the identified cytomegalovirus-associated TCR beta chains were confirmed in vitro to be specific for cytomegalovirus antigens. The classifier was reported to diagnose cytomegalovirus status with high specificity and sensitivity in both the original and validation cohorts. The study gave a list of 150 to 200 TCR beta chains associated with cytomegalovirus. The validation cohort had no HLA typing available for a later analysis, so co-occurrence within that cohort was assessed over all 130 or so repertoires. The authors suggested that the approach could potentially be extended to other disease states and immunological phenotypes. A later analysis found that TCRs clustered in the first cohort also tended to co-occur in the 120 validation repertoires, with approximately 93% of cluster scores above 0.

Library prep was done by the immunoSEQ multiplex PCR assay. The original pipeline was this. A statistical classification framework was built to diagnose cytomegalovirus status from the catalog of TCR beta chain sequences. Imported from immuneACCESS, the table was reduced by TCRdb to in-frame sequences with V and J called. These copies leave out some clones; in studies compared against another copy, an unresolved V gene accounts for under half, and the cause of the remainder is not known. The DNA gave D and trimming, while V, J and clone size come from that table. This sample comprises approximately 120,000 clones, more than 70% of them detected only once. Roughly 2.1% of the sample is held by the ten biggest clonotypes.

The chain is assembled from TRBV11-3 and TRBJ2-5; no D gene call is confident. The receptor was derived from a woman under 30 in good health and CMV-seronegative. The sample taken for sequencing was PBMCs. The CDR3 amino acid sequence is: CASSLEDGETQYF. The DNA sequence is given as TGTGCCAGCAGCTTAGAAGACGGGGAGACCCAGTACTTC.